What follows are 22 T cell receptor beta chains derived from one specimen sequenced in a study of identical twins. MiXCR was run by TCRdb on the 5' RACE reads, yielding one entry per CDR3 protein. In the table there are some 1,700,000 distinct CDR3 sequences, about 31% of which are singletons. The sequenced material came from cord blood. These receptors were taken from a newborn girl in good health.

The chain has TRBV6-2 or TRBV6-3 and TRBJ1-5; D remains unclear. Germline CDR1 is MNHEY and CDR2 is SVGEGT. This CDR3 comprises 12 residues. V shed 6 bases and J shed 8 bases, with 11 bases lying between them. CDR3 sequence reads: CASSLYLKPQHF. The DNA of the CDR3 is TGTGCCAGCAGCTTGTACCTGAAGCCCCAGCATTTT.

CDR3 sequence reads: CASSLRTSGGALSYNEQFF. For the CDR3, the DNA is TGCGCCAGCAGCTTGCGGACTAGCGGGGGGGCCCTATCCTACAATGAGCAGTTCTTC. The V call is TRBV5-1, the J call TRBJ2-1, with 15 bases matching TRBD2. The V segment lost 1 base and the J segment 1 base; nucleotides outside the gene matches: 6. The CDR3 runs to 19 residues. The V gene's germline CDR1 is SGHRS and CDR2 YFSETQ.

A few counts support this clonotype. The chain recombines TRBV20-1 with TRBJ2-7, with 10 bases fitting TRBD2. CDR1 and CDR2 (germline): DFQATT, SNEGSKA (reference sequence). The CDR3 length is 15 residues. V shed 6 bases, J shed 2 bases, and the junction held 10 bases outside the gene matches. As DNA, the CDR3 is TGCAGTGCCCATCCGCTAGCGGGGGAAGCCTACGAGCAGTACTTC. It yields the protein CSAHPLAGEAYEQYF.

This CDR3 is CASSQEAWAWRVNNEQFF. Written as DNA, the CDR3 is TGTGCCAGCAGCCAAGAAGCGTGGGCATGGCGGGTTAACAATGAGCAGTTCTTC. V gene TRBV14 combines with J gene TRBJ2-1, with TRBD2 as a possible D gene (5 bases). V lost 0 bases and J 5 bases, leaving 20 bases between the germline ends. Germline V lookup: CDR1 SGHDN, CDR2 FVKESK. The CDR3 runs to 18 residues.

This clonotype was observed a handful of times. This sequence joins TRBV25-1 and TRBJ2-7, with 7 positions matching TRBD2. Germline values: CDR1 MGHDK, CDR2 SYGVNS. The V gene end was trimmed by 6 bases and the J gene end by 2 bases; junction bases not matched to a gene: 10. This CDR3 is 15 amino acids long. The DNA for the CDR3 is TGTGCCAGCAGATCTTTAACGGGGGGAACCTACGAGCAGTACTTC. Translation: CASRSLTGGTYEQYF.

The chain combines TRBV20-1 with TRBJ2-1; D might be TRBD2 (5 bases). The end of the DNA aligns better with TRBJ2-7, so the J call may be wrong. The CDR3 spans 12 residues. The germline gives CDR1 DFQATT, CDR2 SNEGSKA (reference sequence). The DNA of the CDR3 is TGCAGTGCTAACCCGGGGTACAATGAGCAGTACTTC. Protein: CSANPGYNEQYF.

A few counts support this clonotype. This chain links TRBV12-3 or TRBV12-4 with TRBJ1-2; 7 nucleotides agree with TRBD1. There are 15 residues in the CDR3. The V segment lost 5 bases and the J segment 6 bases; nucleotides outside the gene matches: 12. CDR3 region: CASSPPLTGHHGYTF. The CDR3 region has the DNA TGTGCCAGCAGTCCCCCCTTGACAGGGCACCATGGCTACACCTTC.

Only a few counts were recorded for this clonotype. V gene TRBV3-1 combines with J gene TRBJ2-1, with TRBD2 as a possible D gene (6 bases). CDR1 LGHDT and CDR2 YNNKEL come from the germline V gene (reference sequence). This CDR3 spans 16 amino acids. Trimming stripped 7 bases from V and 8 bases from J, with 24 bases between. In nucleotides, the CDR3 is TGTGCCAGCACCTCCCCTCGGAGACTAGGGTTTCATGAGCAGTTCTTC. The encoded protein is CASTSPRRLGFHEQFF.

A word on this clonotype: Germline and junction disagree at one end, which may indicate a read error. The rearrangement joins TRBV7-9 to TRBJ2-1; 10 nucleotides match TRBD1. Germline CDR1 is SEHNR and CDR2 is FQNEAQ (reference sequence). This CDR3 is 15 amino acids long. CDR3 residues: CVSSLGGDRGNEQFF. In DNA, the CDR3 is TGTGTCAGCAGCTTAGGAGGGGACAGGGGCAATGAGCAGTTCTTC. The full variable domain, in which reference TRBV7-9 and TRBJ2-1 provide the parts outside the CDR3, is DTGVSQNPRHKITKRGQNVTFRCDPISEHNRLYWYRQTLGQGPEFLTYFQNEAQLEKSRLLSDRFSAERPKGSFSTLEIQRTEQGDSAMYLCVSSLGGDRGNEQFFGPGTRLTVL.

This chain connects TRBV3-1 to TRBJ1-5; the D gene is possibly TRBD1 (5 bases). V lost 4 bases and J lost 12, with 13 bases in between. This CDR3 region has 12 residues. CDR1 and CDR2 from the germline V gene are LGHDT and YNNKEL (reference sequence). The CDR3 nucleotides read TGTGCCAGCAGCCCCGGGACGGGATACCAGCATTTT. It codes for CASSPGTGYQHF.

This clonotype was detected a few times. V is TRBV10-3 and J is TRBJ2-5; 11 bases map to TRBD1. Per germline, CDR1 ENHRY and CDR2 SYGVKD. The CDR3 contains 13 residues. Trimming cost V 8 bases and J 5 bases; bases outside gene matches: 4. Written as DNA, the CDR3 is TGTGCCATCGGGACAGGGGGAATGGAGACCCAGTACTTC. Its translation: CAIGTGGMETQYF.

This clonotype was recorded at least ten times. A read error may account for a junction end that differs from germline. The V and J genes are TRBV4-1 and TRBJ1-2; D uncertain. Germline V gives CDR1 MGHRA, CDR2 YSYEKL. The CDR3 sequence is 12 residues long. The chain's CDR3 is CASSQDRYGYTF. CDR3 nucleotides: TGTGCCAGCAGCCAAGATCGTTATGGCTACACCTTC.

The chain joins TRBV28 to TRBJ2-7, with 7 bases matching TRBD1. V shed 5 bases, J shed 4 bases, and the junction held 8 bases outside the gene matches. CDR1 and CDR2 (germline): MDHEN, SYDVKM. This CDR3 comprises 14 residues. The CDR3 region is CASSNLARGYEQYF. In DNA, the CDR3 is TGTGCCAGCAGTAACCTTGCCAGGGGGTACGAGCAGTACTTC.

The sample holds a few counts of this clonotype. The chain joins TRBV30 to TRBJ1-2; a weak D match, TRBD1 (5 bases). This CDR3 is built from 12 residues. V gave up 8 bases and J gave up 4 bases, with 14 bases separating them. The germline V gene encodes CDR1 GTSNPN and CDR2 SVGIG (reference sequence). CDR3 DNA sequence: TGTGCCCGAAGGGACTGGATCTATGGCTACACCTTC. It codes for CARRDWIYGYTF.

The rearrangement uses TRBV3-1 and TRBJ2-3; 13 nucleotides line up with TRBD2. This CDR3 is built from 16 residues. Germline lookup yields CDR1 LGHDT and CDR2 YNNKEL (reference sequence). The trim removed 5 bases at V and 2 bases at J, leaving 4 bases unmatched. CDR3 DNA sequence: TGTGCCAGCAGCAAGACTAGCGGGAGGCCCACAGATACGCAGTATTTT. The encoded protein is CASSKTSGRPTDTQYF.

The genes are TRBV7-6 and TRBJ2-4; D is unresolved. The DNA end is more similar to TRBJ2-7, so the J call may be wrong. The CDR3 totals 14 residues. Germline V lookup: CDR1 SGHVS, CDR2 FNYEAQ. The CDR3 is CASSLLTGSAEQYF. DNA for the CDR3: TGTGCCAGCAGCTTACTAACTGGGTCGGCCGAGCAGTACTTC.

The chain links TRBV9 to TRBJ2-7; 7 nucleotides line up with TRBD2. The ends lost 0 bases at V and 1 base at J; junction bases unmatched: 4. CDR1 SGDLS and CDR2 YYNGEE come from the germline V gene. The CDR3 consists of 15 residues. The CDR3 DNA reads as TGTGCCAGCAGCGTAGAGCTAGCGGAGTCCTACGAGCAGTACTTC. Translation gives CASSVELAESYEQYF.

V is TRBV20-1 and J is TRBJ2-5; D is ambiguous. The CDR3 loop spans 13 amino acids. CDR1 is DFQATT and CDR2 is SNEGSKA in the germline V gene (reference sequence). V was pared by 3 bases and J by 1 base, with 9 bases between. CDR3 bases: TGCAGTGCTAGCCGGACGTTCCAAGAGACCCAGTACTTC. It translates to CSASRTFQETQYF.

This clonotype turned up a few times. The chain combines TRBV2 with TRBJ1-1; 9 nucleotides agree with TRBD1. This CDR3 region has 15 residues. Germline lookup yields CDR1 SNHLY and CDR2 FYNNEI. Trimming cost V 3 bases and J 11 bases; bases outside gene matches: 13. The CDR3 protein is CASSDGGTGFVGAFF. The CDR3 DNA follows: TGTGCCAGCAGTGACGGAGGGACAGGGTTCGTGGGGGCTTTCTTT.

In this sample, this clonotype turned up many times. The chain has TRBV29-1 and TRBJ2-3, with D possibly called TRBD1 or TRBD2 (5 bases each). This CDR3 has 13 residues. From germline, CDR1 is SQVTM and CDR2 ANQGSEA. V was trimmed by 7 bases and J by 6 bases, leaving 17 bases between them. The CDR3 region is CSAGGRARDTQYF. The CDR3 DNA reads TGCAGCGCCGGAGGCAGGGCCCGGGATACGCAGTATTTT.

This chain links TRBV5-1 with TRBJ2-7, with D perhaps being TRBD1 or TRBD2 (5 bases each). This CDR3 spans 15 amino acids. The V gene lost 4 bases and the J gene lost 2 bases, with 16 bases spanning the gap. In germline, CDR1 is SGHRS, CDR2 YFSETQ. The CDR3 DNA reads TGCGCCAGCAGCCCTTTCGGGACGGTAACCTACGAGCAGTACTTC. Its protein is CASSPFGTVTYEQYF. The full variable domain, its missing parts supplied by reference TRBV5-1 and TRBJ2-7, is KAGVTQTPRYLIKTRGQQVTLSCSPISGHRSVSWYQQTPGQGLQFLFEYFSETQRNKGNFPGRFSGRQFSNSRSEMNVSTLELGDSALYLCASSPFGTVTYEQYFGPGTRLTVT.

V usage is TRBV12-3 or TRBV12-4 and J usage is TRBJ2-3; TRBD1 is a possible D gene (6 bases). This CDR3 is built from 15 residues. V was shortened by 2 bases and J by 1 base, with 10 bases between the two germline ends. CDR3 sequence reads: CASSLREGGTDTQYF. In DNA, the CDR3 is TGTGCCAGCAGTTTACGCGAGGGGGGCACAGATACGCAGTATTTT.